The 29 T cell receptor beta chains presented below share a single source sample, sequenced in a study of shared clonotypes between healthy human individuals. The protocol was immunoSEQ multiplex PCR, while the TCRdb copy is restricted to in-frame clones and leaves out a portion. The profile covers approximately 940,000 clones, with roughly 72% appearing a single time and around 1.5% taken by the ten largest. What was sequenced was memory CD4+ T cells sorted from blood. Noted subset: CD45RA-negative fraction. Receptors were obtained from a man between 18 and 35 years old in good health.

The chain's CDR3 is CASSTQWTGGGAEKLFF. For the CDR3, the DNA is TGTGCCAGCAGTACCCAGTGGACAGGGGGCGGCGCTGAAAAACTGTTTTTT. The chain is built from TRBV28 and TRBJ1-4; 11 bases are a match to TRBD1. V lost 5 bases and J lost 7; bases outside the gene matches: 12. Germline loops: CDR1 MDHEN, CDR2 SYDVKM. This CDR3 is built from 17 residues.

This clone occurred once. This chain uses TRBV27 with TRBJ1-5, with D maybe TRBD1 (6 bases). Germline V gene lookup returns CDR1 MNHEY and CDR2 SMNVEV (reference sequence). This CDR3 has 16 residues. The germline V and J ends were trimmed by 1 base and 4 bases, with 14 bases remaining between them. The CDR3 region is CASSLLSGDGNQPQHF. CDR3 bases: TGTGCCAGCAGTTTATTGTCAGGGGACGGGAATCAGCCCCAGCATTTT.

V usage is TRBV11-3 and J usage is TRBJ2-7; D perhaps matches TRBD2 (6 bases). Germline V gives CDR1 SGHNT, CDR2 YENEEA. The CDR3 contains 15 residues. V lost 0 bases and J 2 bases, leaving 11 bases between the germline ends. In DNA, the CDR3 is TGTGCCAGCAGCTTAGAAGCGGGCTCCACCTACGAGCAGTACTTC. Translating it yields CASSLEAGSTYEQYF.

The V call is TRBV4-3, the J call TRBJ1-3, with D possibly being TRBD1 (6 bases). Germline lookup yields CDR1 LGHNA and CDR2 YSLEER. The CDR3 extends over 16 amino acids. The V end was cut by 0 bases, the J end by 10 bases, with 19 bases between. CDR3 protein: CASSQDITGLAGTIYF. In DNA, the CDR3 is TGCGCCAGCAGCCAAGATATAACAGGGCTGGCGGGGACCATATATTTT.

The gene calls are TRBV18 and TRBJ2-3, with D unclear. The CDR3 has 15 amino acids. CDR1 and CDR2 (germline): KGHSH, LQKENI. V was shortened by 2 bases and J by 0 bases, with 9 bases between the two germline ends. The CDR3 coding sequence is TGTGCCAGCTCACCAATGATAGATAGCACAGATACGCAGTATTTT. Protein sequence: CASSPMIDSTDTQYF.

This clone was observed once. Mismatch with germline at one junction end may stem from a read error. CDR3 DNA: TGTGCTAGCAGCTTACTTTTAGATAAAAGCTCCTATAATTCACCCCTCCACTTT. Translation: CASSLLLDKSSYNSPLHF. The chain has TRBV7-7 and TRBJ1-6; no clear D gene. CDR3 length: 18 amino acids. Germline loops: CDR1 SSHAT, CDR2 FNYEAQ (reference sequence).

This chain joins TRBV29-1 and TRBJ1-3; D not resolved. CDR3 length: 14 amino acids. Germline V gene sequence: CDR1 SQVTM, CDR2 ANQGSEA. Trimming removed 5 bases at V and 4 bases at J, with 15 bases between. The CDR3 DNA follows: TGCAGCGTTCTGAGTCCTAACGAAGGAAACACCATATATTTT. This encodes CSVLSPNEGNTIYF. Variable domain in full (rest from reference TRBV29-1 and TRBJ1-3): SAVISQKPSRDICQRGTSLTIQCQVDSQVTMMFWYRQQPGQSLTLIATANQGSEATYESGFVIDKFPISRPNLTFSTLTVSNMSPEDSSIYLCSVLSPNEGNTIYFGEGSWLTVV.

This clone was seen only a few times. The CDR3 protein is CASSQDAKSYEQYF. CDR3 nucleotides: TGTGCCAGCAGCCAGGACGCCAAATCCTACGAGCAGTACTTC. The V gene is TRBV7-2, the J gene TRBJ2-7; D gene ambiguous. Germline CDR1 reads SGHTA; CDR2 reads FQGNSA. Trimming cost V 5 bases and J 1 base, with 12 bases left between them. The CDR3 runs to 14 residues.

The chain employs TRBV25-1 and TRBJ2-3; 11 bases agree with TRBD2. Germline CDR1 and CDR2: MGHDK and SYGVNS. This CDR3 spans 15 amino acids. After removal of 11 bases from V and 2 bases from J, the junction contained 9 bases not matched to a gene. The CDR3 spells CASETSGAITDTQYF. CDR3 in DNA: TGTGCCTCGGAGACTAGCGGGGCTATCACAGATACGCAGTATTTT.

This clone was counted only a few times. The genes are TRBV19 and TRBJ2-2; TRBD1 agrees at 8 bases. The CDR3 runs to 15 residues. V lost 7 bases and J lost 2; bases outside the gene matches: 6. CDR1 and CDR2 from the germline V gene are LNHDA and SQIVND (reference sequence). CDR3 loop: CASTWDRLNTGELFF. The DNA of the CDR3 is TGTGCCAGTACCTGGGACAGGTTAAACACCGGGGAGCTGTTTTTT. Supplemented by reference TRBV19 and TRBJ2-2, the full variable domain reads DGGITQSPKYLFRKEGQNVTLSCEQNLNHDAMYWYRQDPGQGLRLIYYSQIVNDFQKGDIAEGYSVSREKKESFPLTVTSAQKNPTAFYLCASTWDRLNTGELFFGEGSRLTVL.

V and J are TRBV9 and TRBJ1-1; D might be TRBD1 (5 bases). The CDR3 consists of 16 residues. Germline V gene data show CDR1 as SGDLS and CDR2 as YYNGEE. The V end lost 0 bases, the J end lost 1 base, and 13 bases lay between the germline ends. For the CDR3, the DNA is TGTGCCAGCAGCGTAGCTGGGGACCTTAAGAACACTGAAGCTTTCTTT. Translating it yields CASSVAGDLKNTEAFF.

This chain connects TRBV7-9 to TRBJ2-7; 7 bases match TRBD1. Per germline, CDR1 SEHNR and CDR2 FQNEAQ (reference sequence). V lost 5 bases, J lost 2 bases, and 6 bases stayed unmatched. The CDR3 sequence is 14 residues long. Written as DNA, the CDR3 is TGTGCCAGCAGCCCGGGACAGAAGACCTACGAGCAGTACTTC. It encodes CASSPGQKTYEQYF.

The chain links TRBV30 to TRBJ2-5; unclear D gene. V lost 3 bases and J lost 4, with 12 bases in between. There are 13 residues in the CDR3. Germline CDR1 and CDR2: GTSNPN and SVGIG (reference sequence). The DNA for the CDR3 is TGTGCCTGGAGAGCCCTTAGGTCAGAGACCCAGTACTTC. The encoded protein is CAWRALRSETQYF.

V gene TRBV11-2 combines with J gene TRBJ2-5; no firm D call. The V gene lost 1 base and the J gene lost 11 bases, with 8 bases spanning the gap. The germline V gene encodes CDR1 SGHAT and CDR2 FQNNGV. The CDR3 extends over 11 amino acids. The chain's CDR3 is CASSLGLRQYF. For the CDR3, the DNA is TGTGCCAGCAGCTTAGGGCTGCGGCAGTACTTC.

This rearrangement joins TRBV2 to TRBJ2-5, with a tentative D call TRBD1 (6 bases). The CDR3 runs to 13 residues. V lost 3 bases and J 6 bases, leaving 11 bases between the germline ends. Germline V gene sequence: CDR1 SNHLY, CDR2 FYNNEI. CDR3 DNA sequence: TGTGCCAGCAGTGAGAGGGGGACACAGACCCAGTACTTC. Translated, it gives CASSERGTQTQYF.

CDR3 DNA sequence: TGTGCCAGCAGCTTAAGCGGACAGTCGAATTCACCCCTCCACTTT. As protein: CASSLSGQSNSPLHF. This chain links TRBV7-3 with TRBJ1-6; tentatively, D is TRBD1 (6 bases). Germline values: CDR1 SGHTA, CDR2 FQGTGA. This CDR3 comprises 15 residues. Trimming took off 1 base at V and 7 bases at J, with 11 bases between the two ends.

CDR3 bases: TGTGCCAGCAGCCTTACGGCGGAGGATGAGCAGTTCTTC. This gives the protein CASSLTAEDEQFF. This chain uses TRBV5-4 with TRBJ2-1; D perhaps matches TRBD2 (5 bases). The germline V gene encodes CDR1 SGHNT and CDR2 YYREEE (reference sequence). Trimming pared 4 bases from V and 8 bases from J, leaving 13 bases between. The CDR3 is 13 amino acids.

The V call is TRBV7-2, the J call TRBJ2-5; a weak D match, TRBD2 (6 bases). Deletions cut 4 bases from V and 3 bases from J, with 15 bases between. CDR1 is SGHTA, CDR2 FQGNSA, per germline. The CDR3 has 15 residues. This CDR3 is CASSSGLPVEETQYF. The CDR3 coding sequence is TGTGCCAGCAGCTCGGGACTGCCCGTAGAAGAGACCCAGTACTTC.

The chain recombines TRBV2 with TRBJ2-1; maybe TRBD2 (5 bases). CDR1 and CDR2 from the germline V gene are SNHLY and FYNNEI. V dropped 5 bases and J dropped 3 bases, with 5 bases sitting between them. The CDR3 runs 12 residues. The CDR3 region is CASSRDYNEQFF. Written as DNA, the CDR3 is TGTGCCAGCAGTCGGGACTACAATGAGCAGTTCTTC.

As concerns this clone: This could be a read error, since a much larger clone is one nucleotide away. The sample contains more than one DNA sequence encoding this CDR3. V is TRBV11-2 and J is TRBJ2-7; either TRBD1 or TRBD2 may fit D (5 bases each). Per the germline V gene, CDR1 is SGHAT and CDR2 is FQNNGV. Trimming removed 3 bases from V and 0 bases from J, with 6 bases in between. The CDR3 has 13 residues. DNA of the CDR3: TGTGCCAGCAGCTTGGGGGACTCCTACGAGCAGTACTTC. Translating gives CASSLGDSYEQYF. Supplemented by reference TRBV11-2 and TRBJ2-7, the full variable domain reads EAGVAQSPRYKIIEKRQSVAFWCNPISGHATLYWYQQILGQGPKLLIQFQNNGVVDDSQLPKDRFSAERLKGVDSTLKIQPAKLEDSAVYLCASSLGDSYEQYFGPGTRLTVT.

The chain combines TRBV2 with TRBJ1-4, with D maybe TRBD1 (5 bases). This CDR3 is built from 17 residues. Deletions cut 6 bases from V and 6 bases from J, with 23 bases between. The germline V gene encodes CDR1 SNHLY and CDR2 FYNNEI. The CDR3 reads CASSQMVWQDTDEKLFF. DNA of the CDR3: TGTGCCAGCAGCCAGATGGTATGGCAGGACACAGATGAAAAACTGTTTTTT.

This clone was observed a few times. Other DNA sequences in this specimen translate into the identical CDR3. The chain is built from TRBV6-1 and TRBJ1-1; 8 bases match TRBD1. Looked up from germline, CDR1 is MNHNS and CDR2 is SASEGT. The trim removed 6 bases at V and 3 bases at J, leaving 6 bases unmatched. CDR3 length: 14 residues. The CDR3 DNA reads as TGTGCCAGCAGGAGGACAGGGTTGGACACTGAAGCTTTCTTT. This gives the protein CASRRTGLDTEAFF.

V is TRBV28 and J is TRBJ1-4; a possible D gene is TRBD1 (6 bases). Trimming took off 5 bases at V and 0 bases at J, with 13 bases between the two ends. Germline V gives CDR1 MDHEN, CDR2 SYDVKM. The CDR3 is 16 amino acids. The CDR3 bases are TGTGCCAGCAGTCCTACAGGGCACTCAACTAATGAAAAACTGTTTTTT. Translation: CASSPTGHSTNEKLFF.

V gene TRBV6-1 combines with J gene TRBJ2-1; 7 positions agree with TRBD2. Germline V gene sequence: CDR1 MNHNS, CDR2 SASEGT. The J segment lost 10 bases and the V segment lost 8 bases, leaving 17 bases of the junction unmatched. The CDR3 contains 15 residues. The CDR3 loop is CASRRSSGTDREQFF. Written as DNA, the CDR3 is TGTGCCAGCCGGCGGTCCAGCGGGACCGATAGGGAGCAGTTCTTC.

This clone was detected a few times. The genes are TRBV5-1 and TRBJ2-5; D is unclear. The CDR3 consists of 14 residues. Trimming stripped 1 base from V and 2 bases from J, with 9 bases between. The germline V gene has CDR1 SGHRS and CDR2 YFSETQ. As DNA, the CDR3 is TGCGCCAGCAGCTTGCTGCCAGGACAAGAGACCCAGTACTTC. Translation gives CASSLLPGQETQYF.

The genes are TRBV10-1 and TRBJ2-3; no clear D. The CDR3 runs to 15 residues. Deletions cut 8 bases from V and 0 bases from J, with 15 bases between. Per the germline V gene, CDR1 is WNHNN and CDR2 is SYGVQD (reference sequence). CDR3 bases: TGCGCCAGCTCTGAAGACGGATCTAGCACAGATACGCAGTATTTT. As protein: CASSEDGSSTDTQYF.

The J gene is TRBJ1-4, the V gene TRBV9; D gene uncertain. The ends were cut back, 4 bases at V and 3 bases at J, with 13 bases in the middle. CDR3 length: 15 amino acids. The germline V gene encodes CDR1 SGDLS and CDR2 YYNGEE. CDR3 bases: TGTGCCAGCAGCCCAGCGACGGTCGCTAATGAAAAACTGTTTTTT. Translating it yields CASSPATVANEKLFF.

This clone was seen ten or more times. The chain couples TRBV5-3 to TRBJ1-2; weak D call: TRBD1 (6 bases). TRBV5-3 is marked as an open reading frame, function uncertain. The CDR3 length is 15 residues. V lost 4 bases and J lost 3, with 16 bases in between. The CDR3 spells CARSPTGPGYYGYTF. Written as DNA, the CDR3 is TGTGCCAGAAGCCCGACAGGCCCTGGGTACTATGGCTACACCTTC.

The chain recombines TRBV7-2 with TRBJ1-1, with D possibly being TRBD1 (6 bases). This CDR3 is 15 amino acids long. Trimming pared 0 bases from V and 4 bases from J, leaving 12 bases between. CDR1 is SGHTA, CDR2 FQGNSA, per germline. The CDR3 DNA sequence: TGTGCCAGCAGCTTAGCCCATAGGGGGACCACTGAAGCTTTCTTT. This translates into CASSLAHRGTTEAFF.